The 9 T cell receptor beta chains given below trace back to one sample, sequenced in a study of spatial heterogeneity in lung cancer. The time point: sample taken at primary tumor resection. TCRdb ran MiXCR on the 5' RACE reads and lists one entry per CDR3 protein. The data contain around 6,000 distinct CDR3 sequences, around a sixth of them seen just once; the ten biggest clones take up 16%. Sequenced here: normal lung tissue next to the tumor, sampled at surgery. These receptors originate from a male donor with early-stage non-small cell lung cancer.

There are a few counts of this clonotype. The gene calls are TRBV28 and TRBJ2-1, with D perhaps TRBD2 (5 bases). This CDR3 is 16 amino acids long. V dropped 7 bases and J dropped 0 bases, with 16 bases sitting between them. Germline CDR1 is MDHEN and CDR2 is SYDVKM. The CDR3 loop reads CASTQRVRSSYNEQFF. CDR3 DNA sequence: TGTGCCAGCACCCAGAGGGTTAGGAGCTCCTACAATGAGCAGTTCTTC.

This clonotype was counted ten times or more. The chain recombines TRBV20-1 with TRBJ2-3; D may be TRBD1 or TRBD2 (5 bases each). CDR1 is DFQATT and CDR2 is SNEGSKA in the germline V gene (reference sequence). V shed 3 bases and J shed 0 bases, with 19 bases lying between them. There are 17 residues in the CDR3. The CDR3 nucleotides read TGCAGTGCTAGGGCTGAGGGAATGGGGCTTAGCACAGATACGCAGTATTTT. Encoded protein: CSARAEGMGLSTDTQYF.

Only a few counts were recorded for this clonotype. The chain has TRBV11-2 and TRBJ2-6; tentative D call: TRBD1 (6 bases). The CDR3 runs 16 residues. Germline CDR1 SGHAT, CDR2 FQNNGV. Trimming took off 2 bases at V and 4 bases at J, with 12 bases between the two ends. CDR3 protein: CASSLYRTAGANVLTF. Here the CDR3 DNA reads TGTGCCAGCAGCTTATATCGGACAGCGGGGGCCAACGTCCTGACTTTC.

This clonotype is categorized as medium-sized. The J gene is TRBJ1-5, the V gene TRBV30, with TRBD1 matching 7 bases. CDR3 length: 15 residues. Germline trimming cut 0 bases from V and 1 base from J; bases unmatched to any gene: 3. CDR1 and CDR2 (germline): GTSNPN, SVGIG (reference sequence). This CDR3 reads CAWSVRDRSNQPQHF. The CDR3 DNA sequence: TGTGCCTGGAGTGTAAGGGACAGAAGCAATCAGCCCCAGCATTTT.

Concerning this clonotype itself: The CDR3 ends on some other residue instead of the conserved phenylalanine or tryptophan, so this is likely a read error. The chain is built from TRBV19 and TRBJ2-1, with unresolved D. V was clipped by 5 bases and J by 8 bases, with 19 bases between them. Germline CDR1 and CDR2: LNHDA and SQIVND (reference sequence). The CDR3 is 15 residues long. Here the CDR3 reads CASSPVDLDSHEQFY. For the CDR3, the DNA is TGTGCCAGTAGTCCCGTCGATCTAGATTCGCATGAGCAGTTCTAC.

The chain joins TRBV7-6 to TRBJ2-3; possibly TRBD1 for D (6 bases). Trimming removed 4 bases from V and 5 bases from J, with 10 bases in between. Germline CDR1 reads SGHVS; CDR2 reads FNYEAQ. This CDR3 comprises 13 residues. CDR3 sequence (DNA): TGTGCCAGCAGCTCCCAACAGGGAGATACGCAGTATTTT. It codes for CASSSQQGDTQYF.

The chain employs TRBV15 and TRBJ1-6; D is undetermined. The CDR3 covers 14 residues. V gave up 2 bases and J gave up 8 bases, with 10 bases separating them. CDR1 is LNHNV, CDR2 YYDKDF, per germline (reference sequence). CDR3 loop: CATSRPDGYSPLHF. CDR3 nucleotide sequence: TGTGCCACCAGCAGACCCGACGGCTATTCACCCCTCCACTTT.

The chain employs TRBV5-4 and TRBJ2-7; 9 positions match TRBD1. From germline, CDR1 is SGHNT and CDR2 YYREEE (reference sequence). The V segment lost 3 bases and the J segment 3 bases; nucleotides outside the gene matches: 4. There are 14 residues in the CDR3. The CDR3 loop reads CASSWGQGDYEQYF. The CDR3 region has the DNA TGTGCCAGCAGCTGGGGACAGGGTGACTACGAGCAGTACTTC.

This clonotype is categorized as medium-sized (0.01 to 0.1%). The chain joins TRBV5-1 to TRBJ2-1; D unresolved. The length of the CDR3 is 14 residues. V lost 0 bases, J lost 3 bases, and 7 bases lay in between. From germline, CDR1 is SGHRS and CDR2 YFSETQ. The CDR3 spells CASSLGLNYNEQFF. CDR3 nucleotides: TGCGCCAGCAGCTTGGGTCTGAACTACAATGAGCAGTTCTTC.